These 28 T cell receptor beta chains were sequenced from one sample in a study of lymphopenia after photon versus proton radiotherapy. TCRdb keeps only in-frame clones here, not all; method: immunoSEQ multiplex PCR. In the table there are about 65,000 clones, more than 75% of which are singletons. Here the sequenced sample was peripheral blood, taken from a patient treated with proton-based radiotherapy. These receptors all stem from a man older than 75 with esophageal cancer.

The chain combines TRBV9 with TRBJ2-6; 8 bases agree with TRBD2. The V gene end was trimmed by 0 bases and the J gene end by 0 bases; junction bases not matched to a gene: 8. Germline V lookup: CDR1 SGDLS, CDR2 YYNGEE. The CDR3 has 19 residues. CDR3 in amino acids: CASSVAGGGTSSGANVLTF. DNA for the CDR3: TGTGCCAGCAGCGTAGCTGGCGGGGGGACCAGCTCTGGGGCCAACGTCCTGACTTTC.

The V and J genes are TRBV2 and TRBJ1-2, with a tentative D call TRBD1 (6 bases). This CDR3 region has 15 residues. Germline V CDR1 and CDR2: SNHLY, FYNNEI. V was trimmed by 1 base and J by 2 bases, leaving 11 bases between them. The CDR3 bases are TGTGCCAGCAGTGAAGGGGCAGGGGACAACTATGGCTACACCTTC. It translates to CASSEGAGDNYGYTF.

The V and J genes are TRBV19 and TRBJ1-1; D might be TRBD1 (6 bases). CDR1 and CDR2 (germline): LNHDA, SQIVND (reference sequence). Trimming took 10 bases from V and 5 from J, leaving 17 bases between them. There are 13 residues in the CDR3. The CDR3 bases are TGTGCCACCTCCGGGACATCGGGGACTGAAGCTTTCTTT. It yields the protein CATSGTSGTEAFF.

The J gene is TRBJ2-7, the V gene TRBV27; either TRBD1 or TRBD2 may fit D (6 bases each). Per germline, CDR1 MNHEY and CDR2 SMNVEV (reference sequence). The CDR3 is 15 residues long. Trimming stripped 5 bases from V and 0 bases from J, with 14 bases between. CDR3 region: CASSPRRGSSYEQYF. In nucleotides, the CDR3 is TGTGCCAGCAGTCCCCGGAGGGGGAGCTCCTACGAGCAGTACTTC.

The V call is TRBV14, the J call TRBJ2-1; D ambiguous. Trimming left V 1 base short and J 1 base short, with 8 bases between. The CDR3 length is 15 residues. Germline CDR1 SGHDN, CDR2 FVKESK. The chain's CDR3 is CASSQGQMSYNEQFF. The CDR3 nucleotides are TGTGCCAGCAGCCAAGGGCAGATGTCCTACAATGAGCAGTTCTTC.

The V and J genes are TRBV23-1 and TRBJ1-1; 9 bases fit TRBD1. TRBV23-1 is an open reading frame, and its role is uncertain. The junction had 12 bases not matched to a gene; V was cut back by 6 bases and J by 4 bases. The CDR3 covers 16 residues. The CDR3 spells CASRAYVDRGGTEAFF. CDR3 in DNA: TGCGCCAGCAGGGCCTACGTGGACAGGGGTGGCACTGAAGCTTTCTTT.

CDR3 coding DNA: TGTGCCAGCAGTTCGGGGCCCGGGGGTAATTCACCCCTCCACTTT. As protein: CASSSGPGGNSPLHF. V usage is TRBV6-9 and J usage is TRBJ1-6, with TRBD1 as a possible D gene (5 bases). V lost 4 bases, J lost 6 bases, and 13 bases lay in between. The CDR3 spans 15 residues. The germline gives CDR1 MNHGY, CDR2 SVAAGI.

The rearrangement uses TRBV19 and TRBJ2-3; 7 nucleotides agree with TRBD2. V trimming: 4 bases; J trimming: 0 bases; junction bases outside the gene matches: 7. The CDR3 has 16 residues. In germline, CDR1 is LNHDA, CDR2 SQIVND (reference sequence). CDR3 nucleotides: TGTGCCAGTAGTAGATGGACTAGTTGGAGCACAGATACGCAGTATTTT. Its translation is CASSRWTSWSTDTQYF.

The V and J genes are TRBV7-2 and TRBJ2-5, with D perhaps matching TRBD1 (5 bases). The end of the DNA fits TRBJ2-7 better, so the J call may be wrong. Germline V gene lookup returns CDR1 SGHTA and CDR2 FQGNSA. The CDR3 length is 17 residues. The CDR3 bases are TGTGCCAGCAGCGCTACCCTGGGGCTCGATAATTCCTACGAGCAGTACTTC. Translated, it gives CASSATLGLDNSYEQYF.

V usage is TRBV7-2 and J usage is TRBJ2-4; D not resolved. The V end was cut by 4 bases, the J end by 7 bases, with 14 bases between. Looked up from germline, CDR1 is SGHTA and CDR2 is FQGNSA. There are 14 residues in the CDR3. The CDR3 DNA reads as TGTGCCAGCAGCTCCCCCCCGGGCCCCAACATTCAGTACTTC. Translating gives CASSSPPGPNIQYF.

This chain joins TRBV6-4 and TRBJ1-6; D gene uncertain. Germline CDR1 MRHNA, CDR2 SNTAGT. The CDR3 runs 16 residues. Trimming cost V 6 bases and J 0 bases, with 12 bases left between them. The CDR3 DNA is TGTGCCAGCAGGGATACAGATAGCTCCTATAATTCACCCCTCCACTTT. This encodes CASRDTDSSYNSPLHF.

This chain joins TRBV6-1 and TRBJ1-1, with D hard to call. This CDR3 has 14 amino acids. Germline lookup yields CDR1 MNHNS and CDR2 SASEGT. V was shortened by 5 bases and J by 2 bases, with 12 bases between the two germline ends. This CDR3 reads CASSINIPNTEAFF. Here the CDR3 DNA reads TGTGCCAGCAGTATAAATATCCCAAACACTGAAGCTTTCTTT.

The CDR3 here is CASSQEVRTDTQYF. CDR3 in DNA: TGCGCCAGCAGCCAAGAAGTCCGGACAGATACGCAGTATTTT. J is TRBJ2-3 and V is TRBV4-3, with D unresolved. The CDR3 runs to 14 residues. Deletions cut 0 bases from V and 3 bases from J, with 7 bases between. Germline values: CDR1 LGHNA, CDR2 YSLEER.

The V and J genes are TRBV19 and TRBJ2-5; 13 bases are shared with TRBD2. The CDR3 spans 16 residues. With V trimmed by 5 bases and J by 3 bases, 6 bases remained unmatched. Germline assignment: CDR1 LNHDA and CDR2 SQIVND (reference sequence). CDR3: CASSPETSGGKETQYF. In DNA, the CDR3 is TGTGCCAGTAGTCCCGAGACTAGCGGGGGGAAAGAGACCCAGTACTTC.

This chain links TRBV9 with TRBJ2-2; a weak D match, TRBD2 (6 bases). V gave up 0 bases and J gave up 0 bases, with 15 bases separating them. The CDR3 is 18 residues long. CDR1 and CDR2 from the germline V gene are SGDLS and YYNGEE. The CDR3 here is CASSVGAGSGPNTGELFF. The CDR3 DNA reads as TGTGCCAGCAGCGTAGGGGCGGGAAGCGGACCGAACACCGGGGAGCTGTTTTTT.

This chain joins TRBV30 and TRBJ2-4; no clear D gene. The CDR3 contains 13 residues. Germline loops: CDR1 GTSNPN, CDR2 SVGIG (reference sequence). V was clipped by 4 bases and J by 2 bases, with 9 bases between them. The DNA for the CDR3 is TGTGCCTGGACCATGGGTTCCAAAAACATTCAGTACTTC. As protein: CAWTMGSKNIQYF.

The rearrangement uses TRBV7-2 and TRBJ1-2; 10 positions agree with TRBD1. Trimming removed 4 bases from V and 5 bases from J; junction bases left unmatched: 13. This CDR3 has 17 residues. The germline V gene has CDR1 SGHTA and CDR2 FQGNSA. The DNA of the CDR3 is TGTGCCAGCAGCTCCGACTGGGACAGGGGCGCTCTTTATGGCTACACCTTC. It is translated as CASSSDWDRGALYGYTF.

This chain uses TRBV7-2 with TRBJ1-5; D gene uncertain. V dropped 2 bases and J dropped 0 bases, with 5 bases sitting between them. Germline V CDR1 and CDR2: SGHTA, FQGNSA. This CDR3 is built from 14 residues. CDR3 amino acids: CASSLLVSNQPQHF. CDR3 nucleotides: TGTGCCAGCAGCTTACTTGTTAGCAATCAGCCCCAGCATTTT.

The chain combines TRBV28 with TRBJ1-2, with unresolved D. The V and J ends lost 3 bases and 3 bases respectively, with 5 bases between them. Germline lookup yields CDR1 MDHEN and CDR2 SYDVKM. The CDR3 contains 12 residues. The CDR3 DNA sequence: TGTGCCAGCAGTTTGGGCTACTATGGCTACACCTTC. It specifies CASSLGYYGYTF.

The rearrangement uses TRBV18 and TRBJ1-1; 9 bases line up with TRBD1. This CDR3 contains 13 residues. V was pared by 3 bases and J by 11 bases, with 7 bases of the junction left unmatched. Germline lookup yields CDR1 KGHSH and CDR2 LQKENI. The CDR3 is CASSPPGQGTAFF. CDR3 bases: TGTGCCAGCTCACCCCCGGGACAGGGAACGGCTTTCTTT. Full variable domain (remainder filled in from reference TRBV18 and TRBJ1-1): NAGVMQNPRHLVRRRGQEARLRCSPMKGHSHVYWYRQLPEEGLKFMVYLQKENIIDESGMPKERFSAEFPKEGPSILRIQQVVRGDSAAYFCASSPPGQGTAFFGQGTRLTVV.

In DNA form, the CDR3 reads TGTGCCAGCAGTGAAGCAAGGGGTAATCAGCCCCAGCATTTT. Translation: CASSEARGNQPQHF. The V gene is TRBV2, the J gene TRBJ1-5; D may be TRBD1 (5 bases). The CDR3 totals 14 residues. The V and J ends lost 0 bases and 4 bases respectively, with 7 bases between them. Looked up from germline, CDR1 is SNHLY and CDR2 is FYNNEI.

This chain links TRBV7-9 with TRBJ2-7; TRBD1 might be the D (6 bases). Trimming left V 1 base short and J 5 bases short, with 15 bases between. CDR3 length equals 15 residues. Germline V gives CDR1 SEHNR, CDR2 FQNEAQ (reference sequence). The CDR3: CASSLGGGVVDEQYF. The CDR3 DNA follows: TGTGCCAGCAGCTTAGGAGGGGGAGTTGTGGACGAGCAGTACTTC.

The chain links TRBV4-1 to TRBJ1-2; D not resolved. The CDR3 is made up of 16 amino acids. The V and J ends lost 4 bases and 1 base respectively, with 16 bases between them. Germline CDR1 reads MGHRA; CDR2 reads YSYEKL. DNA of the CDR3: TGCGCCAGCAGCCGCCTACGGGATTCCTTTAACTATGGCTACACCTTC. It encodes CASSRLRDSFNYGYTF.

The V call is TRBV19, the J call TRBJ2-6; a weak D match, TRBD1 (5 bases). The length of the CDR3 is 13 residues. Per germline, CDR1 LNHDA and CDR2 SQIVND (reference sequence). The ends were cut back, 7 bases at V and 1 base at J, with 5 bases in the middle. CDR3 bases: TGTGCCAGTACAGGGTCTGGGGCCAACGTCCTGACTTTC. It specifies CASTGSGANVLTF.

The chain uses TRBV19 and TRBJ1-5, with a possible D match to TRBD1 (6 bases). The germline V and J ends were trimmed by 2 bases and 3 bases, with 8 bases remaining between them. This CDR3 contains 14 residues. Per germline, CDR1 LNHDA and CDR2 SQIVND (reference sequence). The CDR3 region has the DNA TGTGCCAGTAGTATAAGGGACACCAATCAGCCCCAGCATTTT. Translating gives CASSIRDTNQPQHF.

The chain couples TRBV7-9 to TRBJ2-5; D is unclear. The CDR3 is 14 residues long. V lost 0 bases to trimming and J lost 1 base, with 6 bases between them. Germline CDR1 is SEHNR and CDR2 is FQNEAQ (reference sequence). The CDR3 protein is CASSLAGRQETQYF. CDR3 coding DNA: TGTGCCAGCAGCTTAGCAGGCCGCCAAGAGACCCAGTACTTC. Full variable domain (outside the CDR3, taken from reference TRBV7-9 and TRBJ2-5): DTGVSQNPRHKITKRGQNVTFRCDPISEHNRLYWYRQTLGQGPEFLTYFQNEAQLEKSRLLSDRFSAERPKGSFSTLEIQRTEQGDSAMYLCASSLAGRQETQYFGPGTRLLVL.

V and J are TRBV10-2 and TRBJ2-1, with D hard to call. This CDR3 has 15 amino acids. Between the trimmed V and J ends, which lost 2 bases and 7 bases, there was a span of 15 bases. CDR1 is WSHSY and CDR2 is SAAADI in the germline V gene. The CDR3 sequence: CASSESLGLNNEQFF. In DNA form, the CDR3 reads TGCGCCAGCAGTGAGAGTTTGGGCCTTAATAATGAGCAGTTCTTC.

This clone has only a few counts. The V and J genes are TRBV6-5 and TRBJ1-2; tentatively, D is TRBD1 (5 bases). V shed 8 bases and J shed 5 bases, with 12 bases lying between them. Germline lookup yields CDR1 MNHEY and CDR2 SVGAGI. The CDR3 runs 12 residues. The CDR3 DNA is TGTGCCAGCGGTGATCGGGGGTATGGCTACACCTTC. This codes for CASGDRGYGYTF.